The 21 T cell receptor beta chains below all came from one sample that was sequenced in a study of quantifying T cell responses using KT2 cells. As for the study in general: RNA was reverse transcribed with TCR alpha and beta constant-region primers.

Each cDNA got a UMI-containing oligo ligated at its 3' end. The first PCR ran roughly 4 cycles with an equimolar RC1.1 and RC1.2 beta primer mix. TCRdb used MiXCR to reprocess the UMI-ligation and nested PCR reads, holding one entry per CDR3 protein. The sample records around 35,000 distinct CDR3 sequences, about a tenth being singletons. Material: PBMCs spiked with cells of the T cell clone KT2. Receptors were obtained from a human donor.

This clonotype was recorded a few times. The V and J genes are TRBV11-3 and TRBJ2-7; the match to TRBD2 covers 9 bases. J gave up 6 bases and V 8 bases, and 8 bases lay outside the gene matches. Looked up from germline, CDR1 is SGHNT and CDR2 is YENEEA. The CDR3 runs 13 residues. The CDR3 here is CASSWTSAGEQYF. CDR3 DNA: TGTGCCAGCTCCTGGACTAGCGCTGGCGAGCAGTACTTC.

This clonotype showed up many times. This chain links TRBV29-1 with TRBJ2-5; D is perhaps TRBD2 (5 bases). The CDR3 extends over 12 amino acids. The V end was cut by 4 bases, the J end by 1 base, with 7 bases between. The V gene's germline CDR1 is SQVTM and CDR2 ANQGSEA. CDR3 in amino acids: CSVVGGQETQYF. The CDR3 DNA sequence: TGCAGCGTTGTTGGAGGCCAAGAGACCCAGTACTTC.

This clonotype showed up many times. In DNA form, the CDR3 reads TGTGCCATCAGTGATGACCCAAGGTCTGCGTCGGCCAAAAACATTCAGTACTTC. As protein: CAISDDPRSASAKNIQYF. The chain carries TRBV10-3 and TRBJ2-4; D gene uncertain. V was cut by 3 bases and J by 1 base, with 19 bases left in between. Germline values: CDR1 ENHRY, CDR2 SYGVKD. The CDR3 is 18 residues long.

The J gene is TRBJ2-7, the V gene TRBV28; maybe TRBD1 (5 bases). Germline V gene sequence: CDR1 MDHEN, CDR2 SYDVKM. The CDR3 totals 14 residues. V lost 7 bases, J lost 6 bases, and 19 bases lay in between. CDR3 nucleotides: TGTGCCAGCATCCTTAATTGGCAGGGCGGCGAGCAGTACTTC. This codes for CASILNWQGGEQYF.

This clonotype was detected only a few times. V is TRBV6-2 or TRBV6-3 and J is TRBJ1-1, with TRBD1 matching 8 bases. This CDR3 contains 14 residues. Trimming at V came to 8 bases and at J to 0 bases, leaving 5 bases not matched to a gene. Per germline, CDR1 MNHEY and CDR2 SVGEGT. CDR3 nucleotides: TGTGCCAGCGAGGACAGGGCCCTGAACACTGAAGCTTTCTTT. Protein: CASEDRALNTEAFF.

This clonotype appeared many times. The chain is built from TRBV20-1 and TRBJ2-1, with TRBD2 as a possible D gene (6 bases). V lost 3 bases, J lost 10 bases, and 13 bases lay in between. The length of the CDR3 is 12 residues. Germline assignment: CDR1 DFQATT and CDR2 SNEGSKA (reference sequence). The CDR3 here is CSAREGLREQFF. The CDR3 coding sequence is TGCAGTGCTAGGGAGGGCCTACGGGAGCAGTTCTTC.

This clonotype was picked up many times. V gene TRBV7-2 combines with J gene TRBJ2-5; TRBD1 is a possible D gene (6 bases). Germline CDR1 is SGHTA and CDR2 is FQGNSA. With 5 bases removed from V and 2 bases from J, the gap between germline ends came to 12 bases. CDR3 length equals 14 residues. This chain's CDR3 is CASSQRQAQETQYF. DNA of the CDR3: TGTGCCAGCAGCCAACGACAGGCGCAAGAGACCCAGTACTTC.

The rearrangement links TRBV6-1 to TRBJ2-7; possibly TRBD2 for D (5 bases). CDR3 size: 14 residues. CDR1 is MNHNS, CDR2 SASEGT, per germline. V lost 3 bases and J lost 1, with 10 bases in between. The CDR3, as DNA: TGTGCCAGCAGTGATTCCGGGGATTCCTACGAGCAGTACTTC. As protein: CASSDSGDSYEQYF.

V gene TRBV5-6 combines with J gene TRBJ2-5; 7 nucleotides agree with TRBD1. CDR3 length equals 13 residues. The trim removed 3 bases at V and 3 bases at J, leaving 2 bases unmatched. Germline V gives CDR1 SGHDT, CDR2 YYEEEE. The CDR3 spells CASSSGTEETQYF. For the CDR3, the DNA is TGTGCCAGCAGCTCCGGGACAGAAGAGACCCAGTACTTC.

This clonotype was found a few times. The chain couples TRBV3-1 to TRBJ2-1; 7 bases agree with TRBD2. V dropped 4 bases and J dropped 4; count of bases not matched to a gene: 10. This CDR3 has 16 amino acids. CDR1 is LGHDT and CDR2 is YNNKEL in the germline V gene (reference sequence). CDR3: CASSRGRDYEYNEQFF. The CDR3 nucleotides are TGTGCCAGCAGCCGCGGCCGGGACTACGAATACAATGAGCAGTTCTTC.

The sample holds a few counts of this clonotype. V gene TRBV5-1 combines with J gene TRBJ1-2; D is undetermined. The CDR3 has 13 residues. V was shortened by 1 base and J by 8 bases, with 12 bases between the two germline ends. In germline, CDR1 is SGHRS, CDR2 YFSETQ. In nucleotides, the CDR3 is TGCGCCAGCAGCTTGCGTTTGGGTCGCGGCTACACCTTC. Translating gives CASSLRLGRGYTF.

This clonotype was counted only a few times. V usage is TRBV20-1 and J usage is TRBJ1-2; D is uncertain. CDR3 size: 12 residues. V lost 5 bases, J lost 3 bases, and 10 bases lay in between. Germline lookup yields CDR1 DFQATT and CDR2 SNEGSKA (reference sequence). The chain's CDR3 is CSAPGLDYGYTF. For the CDR3, the DNA is TGCAGTGCTCCAGGCTTGGACTATGGCTACACCTTC.

This clonotype was detected only a few times. The rearrangement links TRBV20-1 to TRBJ2-7; D not certain. The ends were cut back, 3 bases at V and 7 bases at J, with 19 bases in the middle. Germline-derived CDR1 and CDR2 are DFQATT and SNEGSKA (reference sequence). The CDR3 runs 14 residues. The CDR3 protein is CSASPWPPSSEQYF. Written as DNA, the CDR3 is TGCAGTGCTAGCCCCTGGCCCCCATCAAGTGAGCAGTACTTC.

The table lists this clonotype with many counts. The chain carries TRBV18 and TRBJ2-2; D gene ambiguous. V gave up 5 bases and J gave up 0 bases, with 16 bases separating them. The CDR3 length is 17 residues. CDR1 and CDR2 (germline): KGHSH, LQKENI. The CDR3 here is CASSITSTNANTGELFF. The CDR3 bases are TGTGCCAGCTCAATTACAAGCACAAACGCGAACACCGGGGAGCTGTTTTTT.

The chain links TRBV12-3 or TRBV12-4 to TRBJ1-1; D is undetermined. The CDR3 is made up of 13 amino acids. V was pared by 1 base and J by 11 bases, with 14 bases between. For the CDR3, the DNA is TGTGCCAGCAGTTTAGGACAAGGTCAGGTGGCTTTCTTT. Translation gives CASSLGQGQVAFF.

The rearrangement links TRBV2 to TRBJ2-3; D perhaps matches TRBD1 (5 bases). V lost 7 bases, J lost 0 bases, and 8 bases lay in between. The CDR3 spans 13 residues. Germline V gene sequence: CDR1 SNHLY, CDR2 FYNNEI. DNA of the CDR3: TGTGCCAGCAAGTCAGGGAGCACAGATACGCAGTATTTT. Protein product: CASKSGSTDTQYF.

The V gene is TRBV6-2 or TRBV6-3, the J gene TRBJ2-6; no firm D call. The V end was cut by 6 bases, the J end by 0 bases, with 12 bases between. The CDR3 is 16 amino acids. Per the germline V gene, CDR1 is MNHEY and CDR2 is SVGEGT. CDR3 nucleotides: TGTGCCAGCAGCTTACCTATGAGCTCTGGGGCCAACGTCCTGACTTTC. It codes for CASSLPMSSGANVLTF.

This clonotype was seen at least ten times. This CDR3 reads CASSPPAPSRSFPGELFF. In DNA form, the CDR3 reads TGTGCCAGCTCACCACCGGCGCCGAGCAGGTCTTTTCCCGGAGAACTGTTTTTT. V gene TRBV18 combines with J gene TRBJ1-4, with D uncertain. Trimming removed 0 bases from V and 12 bases from J, with 26 bases in between. This CDR3 comprises 18 residues. Looked up from germline, CDR1 is KGHSH and CDR2 is LQKENI.

At least ten counts were recorded for this clonotype. The V call is TRBV6-5, the J call TRBJ1-1; 9 bases are a match to TRBD1. V lost 5 bases and J lost 0; bases outside the gene matches: 4. The CDR3 contains 15 residues. Germline values: CDR1 MNHEY, CDR2 SVGAGI. The chain's CDR3 is CASSKDRGLNTEAFF. DNA of the CDR3: TGTGCCAGCAGTAAGGACAGGGGTCTGAACACTGAAGCTTTCTTT.

V is TRBV29-1 and J is TRBJ1-1; 8 bases align to TRBD1. CDR1 is SQVTM and CDR2 is ANQGSEA in the germline V gene. This CDR3 spans 16 amino acids. The ends lost 3 bases at V and 0 bases at J; junction bases unmatched: 9. The CDR3 region has the DNA TGCAGCGTTGACCCCCTGGAGACAGGGGTGAACACTGAAGCTTTCTTT. It yields the protein CSVDPLETGVNTEAFF.

The J gene is TRBJ2-7, the V gene TRBV6-2 or TRBV6-3; TRBD1 is a possible D gene (6 bases). Germline CDR1 reads MNHEY; CDR2 reads SVGEGT. The CDR3 has 14 amino acids. V was trimmed by 7 bases and J by 2 bases, leaving 15 bases between them. The CDR3 region has the DNA TGTGCCAGCAATACCGGGACACTGACCTACGAGCAGTACTTC. Its protein is CASNTGTLTYEQYF.